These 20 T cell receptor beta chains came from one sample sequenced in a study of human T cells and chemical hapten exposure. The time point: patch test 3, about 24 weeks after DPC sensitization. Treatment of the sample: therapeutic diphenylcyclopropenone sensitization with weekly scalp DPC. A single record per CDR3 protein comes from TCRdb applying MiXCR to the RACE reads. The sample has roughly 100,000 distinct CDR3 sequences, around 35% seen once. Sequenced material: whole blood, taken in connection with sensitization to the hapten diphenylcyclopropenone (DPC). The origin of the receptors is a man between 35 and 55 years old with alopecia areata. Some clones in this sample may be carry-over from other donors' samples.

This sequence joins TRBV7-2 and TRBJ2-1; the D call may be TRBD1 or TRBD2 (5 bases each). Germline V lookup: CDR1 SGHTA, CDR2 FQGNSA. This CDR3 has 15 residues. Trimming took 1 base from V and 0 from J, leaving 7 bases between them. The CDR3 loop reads CASSLGGVSYNEQFF. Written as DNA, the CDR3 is TGTGCCAGCAGCTTAGGAGGGGTCTCCTACAATGAGCAGTTCTTC.

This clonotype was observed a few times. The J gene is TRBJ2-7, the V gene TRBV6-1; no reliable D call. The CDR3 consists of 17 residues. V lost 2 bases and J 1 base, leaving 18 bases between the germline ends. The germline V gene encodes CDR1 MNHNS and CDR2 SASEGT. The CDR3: CASSELDLSYLSYEQYV. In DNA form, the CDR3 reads TGTGCCAGCAGTGAACTGGATCTTTCCTATTTATCCTACGAGCAGTACGTC.

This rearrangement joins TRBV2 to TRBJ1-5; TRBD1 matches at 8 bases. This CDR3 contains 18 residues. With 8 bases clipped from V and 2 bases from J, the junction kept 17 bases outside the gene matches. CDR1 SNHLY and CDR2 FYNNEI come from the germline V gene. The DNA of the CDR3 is TGTGCCAGCGCAATCACCGCCAGGGGGCGAGGGGGCAATCAGCCCCAGCATTTT. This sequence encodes CASAITARGRGGNQPQHF. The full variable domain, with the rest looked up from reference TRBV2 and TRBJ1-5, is EPEVTQTPSHQVTQMGQEVILRCVPISNHLYFYWYRQILGQKVEFLVSFYNNEISEKSEIFDDQFSVERPDGSNFTLKIRSTKLEDSAMYFCASAITARGRGGNQPQHFGDGTRLSIL.

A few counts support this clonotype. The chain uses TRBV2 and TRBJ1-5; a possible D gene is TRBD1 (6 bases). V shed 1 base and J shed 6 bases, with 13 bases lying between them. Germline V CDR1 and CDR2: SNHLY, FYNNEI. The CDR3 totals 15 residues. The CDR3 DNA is TGTGCCAGCAGTGAAGGACAGGTGCCGGGTCAGCCCCAGCATTTT. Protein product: CASSEGQVPGQPQHF.

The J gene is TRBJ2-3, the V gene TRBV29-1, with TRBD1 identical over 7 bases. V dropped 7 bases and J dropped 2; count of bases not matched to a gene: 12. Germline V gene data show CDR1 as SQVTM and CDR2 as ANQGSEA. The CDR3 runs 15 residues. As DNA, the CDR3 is TGCAGCGCCGCCGACGGACAGGCTTACACAGATACGCAGTATTTT. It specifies CSAADGQAYTDTQYF.

The CDR3 DNA is TGCAGTGCACGGACAGGTCGTATCTATGGCTACACCTTC. Amino acid sequence: CSARTGRIYGYTF. This chain connects TRBV20-1 to TRBJ1-2; 7 positions agree with TRBD1. Trimming removed 6 bases from V and 4 bases from J; junction bases left unmatched: 8. This CDR3 spans 13 amino acids. Germline V gene data show CDR1 as DFQATT and CDR2 as SNEGSKA (reference sequence).

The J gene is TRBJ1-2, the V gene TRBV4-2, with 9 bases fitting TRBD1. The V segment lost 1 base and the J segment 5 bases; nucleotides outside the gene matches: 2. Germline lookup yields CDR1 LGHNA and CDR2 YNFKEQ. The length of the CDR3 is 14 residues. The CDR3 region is CASSQADRGYGYTF. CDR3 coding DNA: TGTGCCAGCAGCCAAGCGGACAGGGGTTATGGCTACACCTTC.

The CDR3 DNA reads as TGCAGTGCTAGAAGTCCCCCAAATGAAAAACTGTTTTTT. This sequence encodes CSARSPPNEKLFF. This chain uses TRBV20-1 with TRBJ1-4; D gene ambiguous. V lost 2 bases, J lost 5 bases, and 9 bases lay in between. This CDR3 is built from 13 residues. CDR1 and CDR2 (germline): DFQATT, SNEGSKA (reference sequence).

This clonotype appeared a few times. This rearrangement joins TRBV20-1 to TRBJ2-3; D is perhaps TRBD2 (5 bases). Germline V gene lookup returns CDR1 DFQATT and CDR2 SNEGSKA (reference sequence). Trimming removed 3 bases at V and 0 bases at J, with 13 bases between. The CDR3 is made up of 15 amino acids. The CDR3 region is CSASNVAQSTDTQYF. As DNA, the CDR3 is TGCAGTGCTAGTAATGTAGCGCAAAGCACAGATACGCAGTATTTT.

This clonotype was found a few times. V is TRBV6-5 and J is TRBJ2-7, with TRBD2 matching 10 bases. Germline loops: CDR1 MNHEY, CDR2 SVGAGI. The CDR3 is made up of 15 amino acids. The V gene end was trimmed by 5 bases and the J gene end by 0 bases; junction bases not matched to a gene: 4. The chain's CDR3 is CASSGLAESSYEQYF. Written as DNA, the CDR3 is TGTGCCAGCAGTGGACTAGCGGAAAGCTCCTACGAGCAGTACTTC.

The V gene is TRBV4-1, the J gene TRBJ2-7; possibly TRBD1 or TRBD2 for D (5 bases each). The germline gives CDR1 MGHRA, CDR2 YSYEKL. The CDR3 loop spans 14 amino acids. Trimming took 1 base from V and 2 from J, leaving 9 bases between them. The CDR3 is CASSQAPGPYEQYV. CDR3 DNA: TGCGCCAGCAGCCAAGCTCCGGGACCCTACGAGCAGTACGTC.

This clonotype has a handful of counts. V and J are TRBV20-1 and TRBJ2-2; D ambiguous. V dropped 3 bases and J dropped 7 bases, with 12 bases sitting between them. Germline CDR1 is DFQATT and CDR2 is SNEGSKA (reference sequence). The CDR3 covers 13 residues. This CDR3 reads CSARGLVHGELFF. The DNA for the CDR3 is TGCAGTGCTAGGGGTCTCGTACACGGGGAGCTGTTTTTT.

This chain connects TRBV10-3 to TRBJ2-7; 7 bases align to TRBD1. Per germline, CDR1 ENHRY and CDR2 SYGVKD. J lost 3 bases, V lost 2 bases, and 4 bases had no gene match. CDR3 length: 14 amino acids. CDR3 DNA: TGTGCCATCAGTGAGCCAGGGACAGACTACGAGCAGTACTTC. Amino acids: CAISEPGTDYEQYF.

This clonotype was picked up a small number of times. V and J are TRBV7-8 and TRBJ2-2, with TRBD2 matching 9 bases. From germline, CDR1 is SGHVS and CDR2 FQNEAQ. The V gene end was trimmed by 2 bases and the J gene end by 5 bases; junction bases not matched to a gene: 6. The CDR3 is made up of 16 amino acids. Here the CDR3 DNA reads TGTGCCAGCAGCTTACTGCGAGCGGGAGGTACCGGGGAGCTGTTTTTT. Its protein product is CASSLLRAGGTGELFF.

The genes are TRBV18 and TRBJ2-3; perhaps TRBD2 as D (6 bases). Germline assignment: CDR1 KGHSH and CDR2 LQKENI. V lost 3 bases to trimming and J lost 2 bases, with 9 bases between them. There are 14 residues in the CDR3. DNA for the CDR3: TGTGCCAGCTCACCTGGGACTCCCACAGATACGCAGTATTTT. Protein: CASSPGTPTDTQYF. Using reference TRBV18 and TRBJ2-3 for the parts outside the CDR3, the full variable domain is NAGVMQNPRHLVRRRGQEARLRCSPMKGHSHVYWYRQLPEEGLKFMVYLQKENIIDESGMPKERFSAEFPKEGPSILRIQQVVRGDSAAYFCASSPGTPTDTQYFGPGTRLTVL.

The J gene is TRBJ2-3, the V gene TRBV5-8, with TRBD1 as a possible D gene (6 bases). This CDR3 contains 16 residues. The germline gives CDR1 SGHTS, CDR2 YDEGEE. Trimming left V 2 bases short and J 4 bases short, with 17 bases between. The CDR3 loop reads CASSFMEQGTADTQYF. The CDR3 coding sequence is TGTGCCAGCAGCTTTATGGAACAGGGTACGGCAGATACGCAGTATTTT.

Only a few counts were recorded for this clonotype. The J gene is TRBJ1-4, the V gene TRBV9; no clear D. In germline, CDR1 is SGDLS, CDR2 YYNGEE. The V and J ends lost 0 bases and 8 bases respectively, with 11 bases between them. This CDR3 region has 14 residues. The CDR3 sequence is CASSVDLLGEKLFF. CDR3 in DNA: TGTGCCAGCAGCGTAGATTTATTAGGAGAAAAACTGTTTTTT.

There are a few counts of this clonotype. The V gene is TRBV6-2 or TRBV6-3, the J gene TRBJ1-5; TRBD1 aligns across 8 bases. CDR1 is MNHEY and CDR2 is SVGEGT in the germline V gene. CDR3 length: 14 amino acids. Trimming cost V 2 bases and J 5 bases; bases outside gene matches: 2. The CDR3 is CASSYPGGDQPQHF. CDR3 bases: TGTGCCAGCAGTTACCCAGGGGGCGATCAGCCCCAGCATTTT.

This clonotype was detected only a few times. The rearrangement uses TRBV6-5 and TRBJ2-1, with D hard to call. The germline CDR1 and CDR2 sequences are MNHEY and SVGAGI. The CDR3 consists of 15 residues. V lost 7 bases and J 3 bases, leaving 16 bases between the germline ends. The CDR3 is CASTRTPLDYNEQFF. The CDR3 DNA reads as TGTGCCAGCACCCGTACTCCGCTCGACTACAATGAGCAGTTCTTC.

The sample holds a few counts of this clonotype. The CDR3 sequence is CASSSPPGRAVPNTGELFF. DNA for the CDR3: TGTGCCAGCAGTTCGCCTCCGGGGCGGGCGGTCCCGAACACCGGGGAGCTGTTTTTT. J is TRBJ2-2 and V is TRBV28; possibly TRBD1 or TRBD2 for D (5 bases each). The CDR3 spans 19 residues. Trimming shortened V by 4 bases and J by 0 bases, and 21 bases separated the two germline ends. Germline V gives CDR1 MDHEN, CDR2 SYDVKM.